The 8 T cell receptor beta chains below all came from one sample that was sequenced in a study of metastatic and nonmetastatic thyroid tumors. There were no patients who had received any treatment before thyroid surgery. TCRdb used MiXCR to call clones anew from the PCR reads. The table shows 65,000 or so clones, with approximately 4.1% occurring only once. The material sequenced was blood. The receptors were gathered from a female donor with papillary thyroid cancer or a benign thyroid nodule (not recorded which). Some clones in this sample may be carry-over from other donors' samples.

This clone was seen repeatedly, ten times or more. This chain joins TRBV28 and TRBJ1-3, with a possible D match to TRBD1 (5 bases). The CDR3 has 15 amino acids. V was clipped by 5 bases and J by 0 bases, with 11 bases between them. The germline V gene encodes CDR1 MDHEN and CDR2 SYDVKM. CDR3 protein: CASSLPGYSGNTIYF. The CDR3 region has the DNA TGTGCCAGCAGTCTCCCAGGGTACTCTGGAAACACCATATATTTT.

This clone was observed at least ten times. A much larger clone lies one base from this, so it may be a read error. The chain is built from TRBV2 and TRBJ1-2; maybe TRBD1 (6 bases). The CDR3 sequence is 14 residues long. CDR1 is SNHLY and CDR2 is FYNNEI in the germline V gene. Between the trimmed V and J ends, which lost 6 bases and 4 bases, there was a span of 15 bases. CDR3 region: CASRGGSLVYGYTF. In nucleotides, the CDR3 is TGTGCCAGCAGGGGGGGCAGCCTCGTCTATGGCTACACCTTC.

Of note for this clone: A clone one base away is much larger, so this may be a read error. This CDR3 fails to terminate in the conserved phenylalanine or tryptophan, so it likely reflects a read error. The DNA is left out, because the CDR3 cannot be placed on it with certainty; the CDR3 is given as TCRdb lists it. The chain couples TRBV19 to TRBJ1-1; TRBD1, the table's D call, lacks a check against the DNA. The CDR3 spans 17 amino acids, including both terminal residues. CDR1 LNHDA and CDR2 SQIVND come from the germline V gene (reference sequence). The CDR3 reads CASSTSQGAPVGGEAIS.

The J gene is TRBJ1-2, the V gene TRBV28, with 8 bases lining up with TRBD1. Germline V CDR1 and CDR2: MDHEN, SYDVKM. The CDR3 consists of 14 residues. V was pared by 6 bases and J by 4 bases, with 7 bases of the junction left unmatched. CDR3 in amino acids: CASRLTGAGYGYTF. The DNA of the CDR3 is TGTGCCAGCAGGCTGACAGGGGCTGGCTATGGCTACACCTTC.

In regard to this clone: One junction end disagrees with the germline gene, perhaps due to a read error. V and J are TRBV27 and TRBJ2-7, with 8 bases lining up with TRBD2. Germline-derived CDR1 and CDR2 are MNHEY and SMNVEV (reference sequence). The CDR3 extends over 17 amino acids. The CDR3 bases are TGTACCAGCAGTTTACGGGGGGGGCCGTGGGCCACCTACGAGCAGTACTTC. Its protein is CTSSLRGGPWATYEQYF.

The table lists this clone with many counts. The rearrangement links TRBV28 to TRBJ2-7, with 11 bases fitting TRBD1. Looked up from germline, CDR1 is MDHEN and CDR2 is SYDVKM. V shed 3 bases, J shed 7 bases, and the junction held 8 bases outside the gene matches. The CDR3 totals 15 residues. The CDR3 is CASSFIGTGGGEQYF. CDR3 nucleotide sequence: TGTGCCAGCAGTTTCATTGGGACAGGGGGAGGGGAGCAGTACTTC.

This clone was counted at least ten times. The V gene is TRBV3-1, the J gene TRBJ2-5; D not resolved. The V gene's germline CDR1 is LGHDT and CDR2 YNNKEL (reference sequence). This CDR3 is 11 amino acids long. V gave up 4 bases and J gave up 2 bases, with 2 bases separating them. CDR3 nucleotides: TGTGCCAGCAGCCTTCAAGAGACCCAGTACTTC. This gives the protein CASSLQETQYF.

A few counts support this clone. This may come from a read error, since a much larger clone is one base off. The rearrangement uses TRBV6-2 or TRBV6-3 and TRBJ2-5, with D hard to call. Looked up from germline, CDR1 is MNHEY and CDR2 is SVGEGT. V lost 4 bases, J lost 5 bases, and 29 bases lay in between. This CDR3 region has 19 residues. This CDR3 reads CASSSPVYVSTDGLETQYF. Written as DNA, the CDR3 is TGTGCCAGCAGTTCCCCGGTGTATGTCTCGACGGACGGGCTGGAGACCCAGTACTTC.